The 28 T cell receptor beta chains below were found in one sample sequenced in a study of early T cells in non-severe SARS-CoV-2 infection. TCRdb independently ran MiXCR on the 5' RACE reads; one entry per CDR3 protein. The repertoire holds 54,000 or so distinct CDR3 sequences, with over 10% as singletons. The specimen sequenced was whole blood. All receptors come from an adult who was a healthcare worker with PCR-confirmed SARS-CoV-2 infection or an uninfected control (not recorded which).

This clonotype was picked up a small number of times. The CDR3 loop reads CASSLGGGTGNTIYF. Written as DNA, the CDR3 is TGTGCCAGCAGCTTGGGGGGTGGCACTGGAAACACCATATATTTT. J is TRBJ1-3 and V is TRBV5-4; D is undetermined. V lost 0 bases and J 2 bases, leaving 9 bases between the germline ends. Germline CDR1 SGHNT, CDR2 YYREEE (reference sequence). This CDR3 contains 15 residues. Complete variable domain (other parts from reference TRBV5-4 and TRBJ1-3): ETGVTQSPTHLIKTRGQQVTLRCSSQSGHNTVSWYQQALGQGPQFIFQYYREEENGRGNFPPRFSGLQFPNYSSELNVNALELDDSALYLCASSLGGGTGNTIYFGEGSWLTVV.

The CDR3 bases are TGTGCCAGCAGCCCTGGACAGGGCCGCATAGATACGCAGTATTTT. The encoded protein is CASSPGQGRIDTQYF. V and J are TRBV9 and TRBJ2-3, with 8 bases that match TRBD1. The CDR3 totals 15 residues. With 4 bases clipped from V and 5 bases from J, the junction kept 9 bases outside the gene matches. CDR1 and CDR2 (germline): SGDLS, YYNGEE.

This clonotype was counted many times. In DNA form, the CDR3 reads TGTGCCAGCAGCGCAATGGACAGAGCCGAAAAACTGTTTTTT. Amino acids: CASSAMDRAEKLFF. The rearrangement joins TRBV7-9 to TRBJ1-4, with D possibly TRBD1 on 6 matching bases. V dropped 5 bases and J dropped 8 bases, with 15 bases sitting between them. The germline V gene encodes CDR1 SEHNR and CDR2 FQNEAQ (reference sequence). The CDR3 runs 14 residues. Drawing the rest from reference TRBV7-9 and TRBJ1-4, the complete variable domain is DTGVSQNPRHKITKRGQNVTFRCDPISEHNRLYWYRQTLGQGPEFLTYFQNEAQLEKSRLLSDRFSAERPKGSFSTLEIQRTEQGDSAMYLCASSAMDRAEKLFFGSGTQLSVL.

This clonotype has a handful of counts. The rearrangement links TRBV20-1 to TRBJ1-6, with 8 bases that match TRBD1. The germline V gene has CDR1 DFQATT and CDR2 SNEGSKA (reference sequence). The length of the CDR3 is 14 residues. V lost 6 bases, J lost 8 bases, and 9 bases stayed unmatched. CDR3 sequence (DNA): TGCAGTGCCTATAGGACAGGGTTTGATTCACCCCTCCACTTT. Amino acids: CSAYRTGFDSPLHF.

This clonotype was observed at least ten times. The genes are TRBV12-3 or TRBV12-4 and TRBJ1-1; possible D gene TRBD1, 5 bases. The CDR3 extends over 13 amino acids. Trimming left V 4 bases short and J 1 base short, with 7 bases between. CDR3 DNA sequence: TGTGCCAGCAGTTCGGGACGGAACACTGAAGCTTTCTTT. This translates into CASSSGRNTEAFF.

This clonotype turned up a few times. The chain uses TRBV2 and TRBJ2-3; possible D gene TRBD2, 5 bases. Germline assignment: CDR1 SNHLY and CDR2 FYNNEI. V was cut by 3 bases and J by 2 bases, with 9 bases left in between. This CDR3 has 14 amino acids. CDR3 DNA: TGTGCCAGCAGTGATCGGGGAAACACAGATACGCAGTATTTT. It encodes CASSDRGNTDTQYF.

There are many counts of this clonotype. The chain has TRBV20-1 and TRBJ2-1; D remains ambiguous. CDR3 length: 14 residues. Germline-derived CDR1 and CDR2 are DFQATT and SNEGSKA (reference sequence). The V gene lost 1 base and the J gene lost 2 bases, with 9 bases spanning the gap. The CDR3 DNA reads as TGCAGTGCTAGAGTGATAGCTACCTACAATGAGCAGTTCTTC. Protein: CSARVIATYNEQFF.

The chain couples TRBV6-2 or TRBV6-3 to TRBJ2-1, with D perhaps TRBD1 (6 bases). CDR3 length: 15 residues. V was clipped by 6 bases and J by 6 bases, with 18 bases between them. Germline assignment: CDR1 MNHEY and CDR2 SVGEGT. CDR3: CASSLGAGPVNEQFF. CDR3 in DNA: TGTGCCAGCAGCTTGGGGGCAGGGCCCGTCAATGAGCAGTTCTTC.

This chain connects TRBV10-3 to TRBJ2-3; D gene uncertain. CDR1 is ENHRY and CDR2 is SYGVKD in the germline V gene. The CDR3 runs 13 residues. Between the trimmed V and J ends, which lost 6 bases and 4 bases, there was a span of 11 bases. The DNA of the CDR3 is TGTGCCATCAGCCCGCCTAGTGCAGATACGCAGTATTTT. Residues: CAISPPSADTQYF.

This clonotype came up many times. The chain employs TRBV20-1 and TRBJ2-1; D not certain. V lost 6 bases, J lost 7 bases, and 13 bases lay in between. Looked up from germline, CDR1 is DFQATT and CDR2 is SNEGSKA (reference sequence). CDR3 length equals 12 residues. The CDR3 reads CSAPLGGNEQFF. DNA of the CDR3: TGCAGTGCCCCCCTGGGTGGGAATGAGCAGTTCTTC.

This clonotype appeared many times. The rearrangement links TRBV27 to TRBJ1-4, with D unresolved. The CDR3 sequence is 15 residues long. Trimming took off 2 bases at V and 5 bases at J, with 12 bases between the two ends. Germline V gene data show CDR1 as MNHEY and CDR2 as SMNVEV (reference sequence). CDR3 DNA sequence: TGTGCCAGCAGTTTAACAAACTCAGAGAATGAAAAACTGTTTTTT. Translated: CASSLTNSENEKLFF.

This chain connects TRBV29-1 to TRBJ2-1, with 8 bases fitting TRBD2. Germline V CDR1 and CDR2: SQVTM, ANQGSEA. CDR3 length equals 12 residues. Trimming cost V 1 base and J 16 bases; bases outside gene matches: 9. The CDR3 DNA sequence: TGCAGCGTTGAAGGCGGGGGGCGGGAGAAATTCTTC. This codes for CSVEGGGREKFF.

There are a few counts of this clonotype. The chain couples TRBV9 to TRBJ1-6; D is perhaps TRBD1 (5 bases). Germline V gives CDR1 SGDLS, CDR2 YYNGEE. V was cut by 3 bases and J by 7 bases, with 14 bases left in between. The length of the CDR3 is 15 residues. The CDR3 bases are TGTGCCAGCAGCGATGACAGTTTGAGCAATTCACCCCTCCACTTT. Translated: CASSDDSLSNSPLHF.

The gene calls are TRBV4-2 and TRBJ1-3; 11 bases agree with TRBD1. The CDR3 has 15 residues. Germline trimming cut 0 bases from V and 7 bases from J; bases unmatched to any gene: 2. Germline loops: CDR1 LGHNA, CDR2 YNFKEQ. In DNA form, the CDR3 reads TGTGCCAGCAGCCAAGATGGGACAGGGGGGAACACCATATATTTT. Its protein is CASSQDGTGGNTIYF.

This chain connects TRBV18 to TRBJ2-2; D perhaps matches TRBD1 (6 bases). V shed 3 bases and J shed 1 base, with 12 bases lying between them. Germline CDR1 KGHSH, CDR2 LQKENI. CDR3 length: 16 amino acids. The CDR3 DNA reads TGTGCCAGCTCACCCTGGCCGGGACAGAACACCGGGGAGCTGTTTTTT. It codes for CASSPWPGQNTGELFF.

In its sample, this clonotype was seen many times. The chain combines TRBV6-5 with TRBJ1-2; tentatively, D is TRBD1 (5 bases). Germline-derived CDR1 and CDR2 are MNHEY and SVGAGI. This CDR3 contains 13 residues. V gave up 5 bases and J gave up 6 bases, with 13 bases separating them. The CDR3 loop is CASSPTLGDGYTF. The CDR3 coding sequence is TGTGCCAGCAGTCCCACTTTAGGGGATGGCTACACCTTC.

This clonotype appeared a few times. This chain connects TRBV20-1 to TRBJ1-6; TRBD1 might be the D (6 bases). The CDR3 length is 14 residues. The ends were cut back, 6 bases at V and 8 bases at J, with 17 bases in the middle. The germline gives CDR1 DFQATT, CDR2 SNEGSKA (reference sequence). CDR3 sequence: CSARITGHHSPLHF. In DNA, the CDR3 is TGCAGTGCGAGGATTACAGGGCACCATTCACCCCTCCACTTT.

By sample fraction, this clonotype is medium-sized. The CDR3 reads CASSPGQGVGNTIYF. Written as DNA, the CDR3 is TGTGCCAGCAGTCCCGGACAGGGGGTTGGAAACACCATATATTTT. The V call is TRBV2, the J call TRBJ1-3; 10 bases fit TRBD1. Germline trimming cut 5 bases from V and 3 bases from J; bases unmatched to any gene: 4. The CDR3 contains 15 residues. The V gene's germline CDR1 is SNHLY and CDR2 FYNNEI.

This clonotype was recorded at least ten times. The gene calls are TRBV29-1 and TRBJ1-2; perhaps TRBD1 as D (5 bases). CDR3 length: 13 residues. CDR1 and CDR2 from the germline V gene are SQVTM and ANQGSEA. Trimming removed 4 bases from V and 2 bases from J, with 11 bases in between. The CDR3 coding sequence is TGCAGCGTTGCGATGGCAGGGAACTATGGCTACACCTTC. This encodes CSVAMAGNYGYTF.

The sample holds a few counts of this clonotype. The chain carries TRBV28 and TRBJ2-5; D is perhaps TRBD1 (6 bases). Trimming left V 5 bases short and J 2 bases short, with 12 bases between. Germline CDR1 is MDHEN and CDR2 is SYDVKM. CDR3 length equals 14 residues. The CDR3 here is CASSNGQLQETQYF. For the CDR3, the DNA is TGTGCCAGCAGTAACGGACAGCTTCAAGAGACCCAGTACTTC.

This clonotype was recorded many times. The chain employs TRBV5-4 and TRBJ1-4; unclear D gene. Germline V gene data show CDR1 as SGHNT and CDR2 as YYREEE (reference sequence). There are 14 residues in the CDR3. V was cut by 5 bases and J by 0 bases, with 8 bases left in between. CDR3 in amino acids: CASSKESTNEKLFF. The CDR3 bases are TGTGCCAGCAGTAAGGAATCAACTAATGAAAAACTGTTTTTT.

The DNA for the CDR3 is TGTGCCAGCAGTTCTGGAGAGCAGTACTTC. Amino acid sequence: CASSSGEQYF. The chain couples TRBV28 to TRBJ2-7; D unresolved. With 4 bases removed from V and 7 bases from J, the gap between germline ends came to 5 bases. Per germline, CDR1 MDHEN and CDR2 SYDVKM. The CDR3 length is 10 residues. Filled out from reference TRBV28 and TRBJ2-7, the complete variable domain reads DVKVTQSSRYLVKRTGEKVFLECVQDMDHENMFWYRQDPGLGLRLIYFSYDVKMKEKGDIPEGYSVSREKKERFSLILESASTNQTSMYLCASSSGEQYFGPGTRLTVT.

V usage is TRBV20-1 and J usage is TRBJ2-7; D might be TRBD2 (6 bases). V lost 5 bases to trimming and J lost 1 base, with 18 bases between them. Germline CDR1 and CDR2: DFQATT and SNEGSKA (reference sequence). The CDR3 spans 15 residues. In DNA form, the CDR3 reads TGCAGTGCTCCCGTGTTGCGGGGCACTTCCTACGAGCAGTACTTC. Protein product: CSAPVLRGTSYEQYF.

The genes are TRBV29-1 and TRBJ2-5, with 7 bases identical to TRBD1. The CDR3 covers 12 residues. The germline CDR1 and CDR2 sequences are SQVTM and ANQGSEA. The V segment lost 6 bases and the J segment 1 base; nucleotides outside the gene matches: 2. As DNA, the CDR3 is TGCAGCGTGAGGACAGGCCAAGAGACCCAGTACTTC. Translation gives CSVRTGQETQYF. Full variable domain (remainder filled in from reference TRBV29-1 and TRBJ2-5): SAVISQKPSRDICQRGTSLTIQCQVDSQVTMMFWYRQQPGQSLTLIATANQGSEATYESGFVIDKFPISRPNLTFSTLTVSNMSPEDSSIYLCSVRTGQETQYFGPGTRLLVL.

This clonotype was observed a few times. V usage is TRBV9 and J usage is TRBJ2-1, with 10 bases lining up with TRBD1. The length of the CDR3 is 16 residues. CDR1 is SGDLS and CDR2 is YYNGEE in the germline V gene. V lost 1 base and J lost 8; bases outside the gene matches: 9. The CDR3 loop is CASSVSLGQGFDEQFF. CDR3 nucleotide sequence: TGTGCCAGCAGCGTATCCCTGGGACAGGGGTTTGATGAGCAGTTCTTC.

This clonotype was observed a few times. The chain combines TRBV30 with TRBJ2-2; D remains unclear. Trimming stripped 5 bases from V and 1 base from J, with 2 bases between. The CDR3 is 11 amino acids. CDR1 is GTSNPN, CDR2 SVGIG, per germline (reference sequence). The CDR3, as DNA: TGTGCCTGGCGGAACACCGGGGAGCTGTTTTTT. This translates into CAWRNTGELFF.

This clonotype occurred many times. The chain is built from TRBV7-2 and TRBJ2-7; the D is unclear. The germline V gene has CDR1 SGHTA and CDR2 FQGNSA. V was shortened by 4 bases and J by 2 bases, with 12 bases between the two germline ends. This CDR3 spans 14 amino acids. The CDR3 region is CASSSPRLAYEQYF. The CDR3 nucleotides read TGTGCCAGCAGCTCCCCCCGCCTTGCCTACGAGCAGTACTTC.

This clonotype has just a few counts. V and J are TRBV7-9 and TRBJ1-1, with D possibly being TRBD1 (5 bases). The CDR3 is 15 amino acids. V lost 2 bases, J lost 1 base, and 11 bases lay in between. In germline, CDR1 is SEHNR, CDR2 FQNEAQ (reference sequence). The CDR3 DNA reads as TGTGCCAGCAGCTTACAGGGCGTACCGAACACTGAAGCTTTCTTT. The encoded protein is CASSLQGVPNTEAFF.